These 32 T cell receptor beta chains were sequenced from one sample in a study of shared clonotypes between healthy human individuals. Assay: immunoSEQ multiplex PCR; the TCRdb copy retains only in-frame clones and omits some. The table lists roughly 1,600,000 clones, approximately 98.5% of them singletons, with 0.3% to 0.45% in the top ten. The sequencing sample was made of naive CD4+ T cells sorted from blood. Described subset: CD45RA+ positively selected. The receptor set was obtained from a man aged 30 to 39 in good health.

The rearrangement links TRBV28 to TRBJ2-7; no firm D call. Germline values: CDR1 MDHEN, CDR2 SYDVKM. The CDR3 has 15 residues. V lost 5 bases to trimming and J lost 5 bases, with 19 bases between them. In nucleotides, the CDR3 is TGTGCCAGCAGTCCAATAGGCATGGGAAAGAACGAGCAGTACTTC. Protein sequence: CASSPIGMGKNEQYF.

V usage is TRBV18 and J usage is TRBJ2-3; no firm D call. The CDR3 is made up of 14 amino acids. CDR1 is KGHSH, CDR2 LQKENI, per germline. Between the trimmed V and J ends, which lost 2 bases and 0 bases, there was a span of 6 bases. This chain's CDR3 is CASSPGWSTDTQYF. The CDR3 region has the DNA TGTGCCAGCTCACCAGGTTGGAGCACAGATACGCAGTATTTT.

Note on this clone: Other DNA sequences from this sample encode an identical CDR3 as well. This chain uses TRBV5-1 with TRBJ2-1; D not certain. CDR3 size: 15 residues. Per the germline V gene, CDR1 is SGHRS and CDR2 is YFSETQ. With 0 bases removed from V and 0 bases from J, the gap between germline ends came to 7 bases. The CDR3 reads CASSLAADSYNEQFF. The CDR3 DNA is TGCGCCAGCAGCTTGGCGGCAGACTCCTACAATGAGCAGTTCTTC. The full variable domain, completed using reference TRBV5-1 and TRBJ2-1, is KAGVTQTPRYLIKTRGQQVTLSCSPISGHRSVSWYQQTPGQGLQFLFEYFSETQRNKGNFPGRFSGRQFSNSRSEMNVSTLELGDSALYLCASSLAADSYNEQFFGPGTRLTVL.

The chain combines TRBV7-8 with TRBJ2-1; TRBD2 agrees at 9 bases. This CDR3 is 15 amino acids long. Germline trimming cut 2 bases from V and 7 bases from J; bases unmatched to any gene: 6. The germline gives CDR1 SGHVS, CDR2 FQNEAQ. In DNA form, the CDR3 reads TGTGCCAGCAGCTTATCCGGCGGGAGGGCTAATGAGCAGTTCTTC. Its translation: CASSLSGGRANEQFF.

The rearrangement links TRBV19 to TRBJ1-5, with D maybe TRBD1 (6 bases). This CDR3 has 13 amino acids. Germline V gene sequence: CDR1 LNHDA, CDR2 SQIVND (reference sequence). The ends were cut back, 6 bases at V and 11 bases at J, with 17 bases in the middle. The CDR3, as DNA: TGTGCCAGTAGGGGCAGGGGTCTCCCGACCCAGCATTTT. It specifies CASRGRGLPTQHF. The entire variable domain, with the rest obtained from reference TRBV19 and TRBJ1-5, is as follows: DGGITQSPKYLFRKEGQNVTLSCEQNLNHDAMYWYRQDPGQGLRLIYYSQIVNDFQKGDIAEGYSVSREKKESFPLTVTSAQKNPTAFYLCASRGRGLPTQHFGDGTRLSIL.

The chain couples TRBV29-1 to TRBJ1-2; the D gene is possibly TRBD1 (5 bases). The V end lost 4 bases, the J end lost 2 bases, and 14 bases lay between the germline ends. The germline gives CDR1 SQVTM, CDR2 ANQGSEA. CDR3 length equals 14 residues. CDR3 protein: CSVGPLTDNYGYTF. The CDR3, as DNA: TGCAGCGTTGGCCCGCTGACAGACAACTATGGCTACACCTTC.

The V and J genes are TRBV6-5 and TRBJ1-4; 7 bases map to TRBD1. With 0 bases clipped from V and 4 bases from J, the junction kept 2 bases outside the gene matches. The CDR3 has 15 amino acids. Germline lookup yields CDR1 MNHEY and CDR2 SVGAGI. DNA of the CDR3: TGTGCCAGCAGTTACTCGACAGGGTATAATGAAAAACTGTTTTTT. This sequence encodes CASSYSTGYNEKLFF.

The CDR3 nucleotides are TGTGCCAGCAGTACAGGACTAGCGGGACTTAACTACGAGCAGTACTTC. This sequence encodes CASSTGLAGLNYEQYF. The J gene is TRBJ2-7, the V gene TRBV28; 12 bases map to TRBD2. The CDR3 runs 16 residues. Germline assignment: CDR1 MDHEN and CDR2 SYDVKM. V lost 5 bases, J lost 3 bases, and 8 bases stayed unmatched.

This chain uses TRBV19 with TRBJ1-5; TRBD1 agrees at 7 bases. Losses at the gene ends were 7 bases for V and 2 bases for J; bases not matched to a gene: 8. The length of the CDR3 is 15 residues. Germline assignment: CDR1 LNHDA and CDR2 SQIVND (reference sequence). The CDR3 region has the DNA TGTGCCAGTATGGTAGAGGGGGCTGGCAATCAGCCCCAGCATTTT. This sequence encodes CASMVEGAGNQPQHF.

The chain carries TRBV30 and TRBJ2-1; the D gene could be TRBD1 or TRBD2 (5 bases each). With 4 bases removed from V and 5 bases from J, the gap between germline ends came to 15 bases. CDR1 and CDR2 from the germline V gene are GTSNPN and SVGIG (reference sequence). The CDR3 spans 14 residues. DNA of the CDR3: TGTGCCTGGAAGGGGTTGACTACAAACAATGAGCAGTTCTTC. Translation gives CAWKGLTTNNEQFF.

This rearrangement joins TRBV28 to TRBJ2-1; the match to TRBD1 covers 8 bases. The CDR3 sequence is 15 residues long. V was pared by 4 bases and J by 4 bases, with 6 bases of the junction left unmatched. CDR1 and CDR2 (germline): MDHEN, SYDVKM. As DNA, the CDR3 is TGTGCCAGCAGTTCCCAGGGGGCAGCTTACAATGAGCAGTTCTTC. It specifies CASSSQGAAYNEQFF.

The chain combines TRBV5-1 with TRBJ2-7; 11 positions match TRBD1. CDR1 and CDR2 (germline): SGHRS, YFSETQ. The V and J ends lost 1 base and 3 bases, in that order; junction bases with no gene match: 3. This CDR3 has 15 residues. The CDR3: CASSLQGQGDYEQYF. The CDR3 DNA follows: TGCGCCAGCAGCTTGCAGGGACAGGGGGACTACGAGCAGTACTTC.

The chain recombines TRBV2 with TRBJ2-5, with D unresolved. This CDR3 has 12 amino acids. The V end lost 4 bases, the J end lost 5 bases, and 8 bases lay between the germline ends. Germline lookup yields CDR1 SNHLY and CDR2 FYNNEI. The CDR3 reads CASSVQRETQYF. CDR3 sequence (DNA): TGTGCCAGCAGTGTCCAGCGCGAGACCCAGTACTTC.

This clone was picked up one time. This sequence joins TRBV10-2 and TRBJ1-5; D is undetermined. V lost 0 bases, J lost 7 bases, and 10 bases lay in between. This CDR3 is built from 14 residues. Germline values: CDR1 WSHSY, CDR2 SAAADI. The CDR3 DNA reads TGCGCCAGCAGTGAGTCGACTCAAGGACAGCCCCAGCATTTT. This codes for CASSESTQGQPQHF.

The genes are TRBV6-1 and TRBJ1-4; no definite D call. CDR1 MNHNS and CDR2 SASEGT come from the germline V gene. V was clipped by 3 bases and J by 4 bases, with 12 bases between them. CDR3 length: 15 amino acids. The CDR3 is CASSDRRENNEKLFF. CDR3 DNA: TGTGCCAGCAGTGACCGACGGGAAAATAATGAAAAACTGTTTTTT.

This chain links TRBV7-9 with TRBJ2-5, with 9 nucleotides matching TRBD1. J was trimmed by 5 bases and V by 5 bases; bases with no gene match: 12. In germline, CDR1 is SEHNR, CDR2 FQNEAQ (reference sequence). The CDR3 is 16 residues long. The CDR3 DNA is TGTGCCAGCAGCCGAAGGACAGGGGTATCCACGGAGACCCAGTACTTC. Translation gives CASSRRTGVSTETQYF.

In regard to this clone: The identical CDR3 is also encoded by other nucleotide sequences in the sample. The chain has TRBV5-1 and TRBJ1-3; 11 bases map to TRBD1. The V segment lost 0 bases and the J segment 4 bases; nucleotides outside the gene matches: 3. This CDR3 is built from 16 residues. Germline CDR1 is SGHRS and CDR2 is YFSETQ. The CDR3 nucleotides read TGCGCCAGCAGCTTGGGGACAGGGGGCGCAGGAAACACCATATATTTT. Residues: CASSLGTGGAGNTIYF. The complete variable domain, with remaining parts taken from reference TRBV5-1 and TRBJ1-3, reads KAGVTQTPRYLIKTRGQQVTLSCSPISGHRSVSWYQQTPGQGLQFLFEYFSETQRNKGNFPGRFSGRQFSNSRSEMNVSTLELGDSALYLCASSLGTGGAGNTIYFGEGSWLTVV.

V is TRBV15 and J is TRBJ1-3, with D possibly being TRBD1 (6 bases). From germline, CDR1 is LNHNV and CDR2 YYDKDF (reference sequence). With 0 bases removed from V and 7 bases from J, the gap between germline ends came to 16 bases. This CDR3 region has 16 residues. The CDR3 nucleotides are TGTGCCACCAGCAGAGATAAATCCCCAGGGGCCAACACCATATATTTT. This translates into CATSRDKSPGANTIYF.

The chain carries TRBV5-6 and TRBJ2-1; tentatively, D is TRBD2 (5 bases). Germline assignment: CDR1 SGHDT and CDR2 YYEEEE. Trimming left V 0 bases short and J 10 bases short, with 8 bases between. This CDR3 is built from 12 residues. The CDR3 DNA is TGTGCCAGCAGCTTGGCCCTAGCAGAGCAGTTCTTC. It specifies CASSLALAEQFF.

The chain employs TRBV15 and TRBJ2-2; no reliable D call. Germline loops: CDR1 LNHNV, CDR2 YYDKDF (reference sequence). V was clipped by 1 base and J by 4 bases, with 10 bases between them. CDR3 length: 15 amino acids. The CDR3 loop is CATSRGQEPTGELFF. CDR3 sequence (DNA): TGTGCCACCAGCAGAGGGCAGGAACCCACCGGGGAGCTGTTTTTT.

The chain has TRBV5-5 and TRBJ1-1; D is ambiguous. V was shortened by 1 base and J by 0 bases, with 4 bases between the two germline ends. The CDR3 spans 13 residues. The V gene's germline CDR1 is SGHKS and CDR2 YYEKEE (reference sequence). DNA for the CDR3: TGTGCCAGCAGCTTGTCGATGAACACTGAAGCTTTCTTT. This gives the protein CASSLSMNTEAFF.

Remarks on this clone: Other DNA sequences within the sample encode an identical CDR3. The CDR3 is CASSLGDYNEQFF. CDR3 DNA: TGCGCCAGCAGCTTGGGTGACTACAATGAGCAGTTCTTC. The chain is built from TRBV5-1 and TRBJ2-1, with unresolved D. The CDR3 is 13 residues long. CDR1 is SGHRS and CDR2 is YFSETQ in the germline V gene. V shed 0 bases and J shed 3 bases, with 4 bases lying between them.

CDR3 loop: CASSIVQGQPNQPQHF. Written as DNA, the CDR3 is TGTGCCAGTAGTATCGTACAGGGGCAGCCCAATCAGCCCCAGCATTTT. The genes are TRBV19 and TRBJ1-5, with 7 bases matching TRBD1. CDR3 length: 16 amino acids. Looked up from germline, CDR1 is LNHDA and CDR2 is SQIVND (reference sequence). V shed 3 bases, J shed 3 bases, and the junction held 8 bases outside the gene matches.

This chain joins TRBV5-4 and TRBJ2-1; 7 bases agree with TRBD2. CDR3 length equals 18 residues. Germline V CDR1 and CDR2: SGHNT, YYREEE (reference sequence). V was pared by 0 bases and J by 4 bases, with 13 bases of the junction left unmatched. The CDR3 DNA sequence: TGTGCCAGCAGCTTGGCCGGCAGGGCTAGCGGACTGTACAATGAGCAGTTCTTC. Its protein is CASSLAGRASGLYNEQFF.

V and J are TRBV6-6 and TRBJ1-1; D is undetermined. Germline V gene lookup returns CDR1 MNHNY and CDR2 SVGAGI (reference sequence). This CDR3 spans 16 amino acids. Trimming shortened V by 6 bases and J by 4 bases, and 21 bases separated the two germline ends. This CDR3 reads CASSPPRRSISTEAFF. The CDR3 DNA reads as TGTGCCAGCAGCCCCCCAAGGAGAAGCATCTCCACTGAAGCTTTCTTT.

This chain uses TRBV11-2 with TRBJ2-3; D not certain. This CDR3 contains 13 residues. Trimming cost V 6 bases and J 5 bases, with 12 bases left between them. Per the germline V gene, CDR1 is SGHAT and CDR2 is FQNNGV. Here the CDR3 reads CASRRIQLDTQYF. The CDR3 coding sequence is TGTGCCAGCAGAAGGATTCAGTTAGATACGCAGTATTTT.

The J gene is TRBJ2-1, the V gene TRBV25-1, with 7 nucleotides matching TRBD2. V was pared by 4 bases and J by 3 bases, with 6 bases of the junction left unmatched. Germline values: CDR1 MGHDK, CDR2 SYGVNS. This CDR3 spans 15 amino acids. The CDR3 bases are TGTGCCAGCAGTGGTCCCCGGGACTACTACAATGAGCAGTTCTTC. Translating it yields CASSGPRDYYNEQFF.

In its sample, this clone was seen once. The genes are TRBV18 and TRBJ2-1, with 7 bases lining up with TRBD2. The V and J ends lost 3 bases and 5 bases, in that order; junction bases with no gene match: 10. The CDR3 has 16 residues. The germline V gene has CDR1 KGHSH and CDR2 LQKENI. Written as DNA, the CDR3 is TGTGCCAGCTCACCTGGTGTGGGAGGGCCCCACAATGAGCAGTTCTTC. It translates to CASSPGVGGPHNEQFF.

V and J are TRBV7-3 and TRBJ2-2, with TRBD2 identical over 8 bases. Germline V gene lookup returns CDR1 SGHTA and CDR2 FQGTGA. The V and J ends lost 2 bases and 2 bases, in that order; junction bases with no gene match: 10. The CDR3 loop spans 18 amino acids. The CDR3 DNA follows: TGTGCCAGCAGCTTACAGGCTTTAGCGGGACTAAACACCGGGGAGCTGTTTTTT. As protein: CASSLQALAGLNTGELFF.

Regarding this clone: This same CDR3 is encoded by further DNA sequences in the sample. This chain joins TRBV28 and TRBJ2-7; D call uncertain. Germline V CDR1 and CDR2: MDHEN, SYDVKM. The V end lost 4 bases, the J end lost 2 bases, and 6 bases lay between the germline ends. The CDR3 contains 12 residues. CDR3 loop: CASSSATYEQYF. The CDR3, as DNA: TGTGCCAGCAGTTCCGCCACCTACGAGCAGTACTTC.

V usage is TRBV7-2 and J usage is TRBJ2-7, with 8 positions matching TRBD2. V dropped 5 bases and J dropped 5; count of bases not matched to a gene: 14. CDR3 length equals 16 residues. Germline V gives CDR1 SGHTA, CDR2 FQGNSA. This chain's CDR3 is CASSRGSGNRVNEQYF. CDR3 DNA sequence: TGTGCCAGCAGCCGGGGTAGCGGGAACCGGGTGAACGAGCAGTACTTC.

The V and J genes are TRBV5-4 and TRBJ1-2; D is perhaps TRBD1 (6 bases). Germline V gene data show CDR1 as SGHNT and CDR2 as YYREEE (reference sequence). V shed 0 bases and J shed 7 bases, with 7 bases lying between them. This CDR3 spans 12 amino acids. CDR3 loop: CASSLDRVGYTF. The CDR3 nucleotides are TGTGCCAGCAGCTTGGACAGGGTTGGCTACACCTTC.